One and the same sample provided the 3 T cell receptor beta chains below, sequenced in a study of identical twins. TCRdb re-called the 5' RACE reads through MiXCR, storing one row per CDR3 protein. In the table there are fewer than 250,000 distinct CDR3 sequences, less than 10% of which are singletons. Source material: memory (CD45RO+) T cells sorted from blood. Every receptor here comes from a woman aged 18-29 years in good health.

The chain links TRBV15 to TRBJ2-7; 10 positions agree with TRBD2. The CDR3 has 15 amino acids. Germline CDR1 and CDR2: LNHNV and YYDKDF (reference sequence). The ends lost 1 base at V and 4 bases at J; junction bases unmatched: 4. DNA for the CDR3: TGTGCCACCAGCAGAGGCACTAGCGGGGAGTACGAGCAGTACTTC. It encodes CATSRGTSGEYEQYF.

The chain carries TRBV6-1 and TRBJ2-5; weak D call: TRBD2 (6 bases). The germline V gene encodes CDR1 MNHNS and CDR2 SASEGT. CDR3 size: 15 residues. V lost 5 bases and J 0 bases, leaving 13 bases between the germline ends. The CDR3 here is CASSTGVQYQETQYF. The CDR3 bases are TGTGCCAGCAGTACGGGGGTACAGTACCAAGAGACCCAGTACTTC.

This clonotype was found many times. This chain uses TRBV29-1 with TRBJ2-7, with D tentatively TRBD2 (5 bases). With 3 bases removed from V and 5 bases from J, the gap between germline ends came to 14 bases. The CDR3 sequence is 13 residues long. Germline lookup yields CDR1 SQVTM and CDR2 ANQGSEA. In DNA, the CDR3 is TGCAGCGTTGACGGCGGGCTTGGGAACGAGCAGTACTTC. This gives the protein CSVDGGLGNEQYF.